This T cell receptor beta chain was identified in a study of cytomegalovirus exposure and HLA in healthy donors. It was with 60 Vbeta and 13 Jbeta primers that the PCR ran. Clones were sequenced by immunoSEQ multiplex PCR, and TCRdb holds only the in-frame ones, with some missing. The sample carries 150,000 to 200,000 clones, approximately 80% recorded once. General observations from the study: Being productive about 90% or about 30% of the time was typical of most TCR beta V segments in an earlier analysis.

Of note for this clone: The antigen is undetermined.

Sequenced material: PBMCs. The receptor was isolated from a female donor in good health and CMV-seronegative.

CDR3 DNA sequence: TGTGCCAGCATCCTGCGGGCTAGCAACACAGATACGCAGTATTTT. This gives the protein CASILRASNTDTQYF. This chain joins TRBV11-2 and TRBJ2-3; D possibly corresponds to TRBD2 (5 bases). CDR3 size: 15 residues. Germline-derived CDR1 and CDR2 are SGHAT and FQNNGV. V was clipped by 7 bases and J by 2 bases, with 16 bases between them. Full variable domain (rest looked up from reference TRBV11-2 and TRBJ2-3): EAGVAQSPRYKIIEKRQSVAFWCNPISGHATLYWYQQILGQGPKLLIQFQNNGVVDDSQLPKDRFSAERLKGVDSTLKIQPAKLEDSAVYLCASILRASNTDTQYFGPGTRLTVL.